Below, one T cell receptor beta chain is given with its context. Its antigen is unknown. This entry is derived from a study of neoadjuvant nivolumab and ipilimumab in lung cancer. The repertoire was sequenced with immunoSEQ multiplex PCR; TCRdb's copy has only in-frame clones and lacks some. Among thousands of clones listed, around 76% were seen once. Regarding the study as a whole: Pretherapy blood TCR richness correlated positively with resected tumor richness. Compared with tumor-adjacent uninvolved lung, resected tumors showed greater richness and clonality. Pathologic regression was not significantly tied to TCR clonality.

The V end was cut by 7 bases, the J end by 2 bases, with 6 bases between. This CDR3 is built from 11 residues. CDR1 and CDR2 from the germline V gene are MRHNA and SNTAGT. This chain links TRBV6-4 with TRBJ2-7, with unresolved D. This sequence originates from an adult with non-small cell lung cancer. Sequenced material: tumor tissue, taken after neoadjuvant nivolumab, alone or with ipilimumab, at or shortly before surgery. The CDR3 loop reads CASTSPYEQYF. The CDR3 DNA reads TGTGCCAGCACCTCCCCCTACGAGCAGTACTTC.